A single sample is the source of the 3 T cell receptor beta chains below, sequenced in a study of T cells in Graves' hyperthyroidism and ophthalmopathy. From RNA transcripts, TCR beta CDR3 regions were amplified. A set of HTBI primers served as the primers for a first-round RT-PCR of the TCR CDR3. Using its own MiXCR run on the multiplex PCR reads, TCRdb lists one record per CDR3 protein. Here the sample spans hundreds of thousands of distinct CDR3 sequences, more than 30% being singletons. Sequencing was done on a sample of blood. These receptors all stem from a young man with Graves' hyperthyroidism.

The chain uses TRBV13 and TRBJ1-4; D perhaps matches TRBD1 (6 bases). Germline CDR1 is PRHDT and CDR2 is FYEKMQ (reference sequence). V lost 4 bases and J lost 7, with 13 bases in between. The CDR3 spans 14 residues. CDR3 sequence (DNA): TGTGCCAGCAGCTCCAGGGGTTACGGTGAAAAACTGTTTTTT. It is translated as CASSSRGYGEKLFF.

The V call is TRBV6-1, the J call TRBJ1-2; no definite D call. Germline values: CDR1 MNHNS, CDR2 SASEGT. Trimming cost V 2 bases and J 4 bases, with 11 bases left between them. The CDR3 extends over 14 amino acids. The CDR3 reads CASSETPAVYGYTF. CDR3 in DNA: TGTGCCAGCAGTGAAACGCCAGCTGTCTATGGCTACACCTTC.

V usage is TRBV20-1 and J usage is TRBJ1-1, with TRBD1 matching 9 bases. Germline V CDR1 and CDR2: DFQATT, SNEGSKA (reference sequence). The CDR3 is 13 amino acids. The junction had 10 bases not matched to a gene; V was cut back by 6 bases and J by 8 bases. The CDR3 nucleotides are TGCAGTGCCATCCCGGGGACAGGGCCCGAAGCTTTCTTT. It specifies CSAIPGTGPEAFF.